Below are 14 T cell receptor beta chains sequenced from a single sample in a study of post-analysis software for immune sequencing data. Overall study findings and caveats: Roughly five TRBV segments occurring more often in patients than controls included TRBV5-6, TRBV5-1 and TRBV20-1.

These receptors are not linked to any known antigen. Prepared TCR beta cDNA libraries contained unique molecular identifiers. MiXCR was run by TCRdb on the PCR reads, yielding one entry per CDR3 protein. The sample lists roughly 580,000 distinct CDR3 sequences, around 44% seen once, with about 1.8% in the top ten. Sequenced sample: blood. The receptors were sampled from a girl aged 10 to 17 with multiple sclerosis.

As for this clonotype: A read error may produce the germline difference seen at one junction end. J is TRBJ2-3 and V is TRBV10-3, with 9 nucleotides matching TRBD1. The CDR3 extends over 20 amino acids. Germline V gene lookup returns CDR1 ENHRY and CDR2 SYGVKD. For the CDR3, the DNA is TGTGCTATCAGGAGCTCGACAGGGGGGTCTAGCGGAGGGAGCACAGATACGCAGTATTTT. Its translation: CAIRSSTGGSSGGSTDTQYF.

This clonotype has a handful of counts. The chain recombines TRBV7-2 with TRBJ2-3, with 7 nucleotides matching TRBD2. Germline loops: CDR1 SGHTA, CDR2 FQGNSA. The V gene end was trimmed by 5 bases and the J gene end by 4 bases; junction bases not matched to a gene: 9. This CDR3 comprises 15 residues. The CDR3 is CASSPQRGGADTQYF. The CDR3 bases are TGTGCCAGCAGCCCCCAGCGGGGCGGGGCAGATACGCAGTATTTT. The full variable domain, its missing parts supplied by reference TRBV7-2 and TRBJ2-3, is GAGVSQSPSNKVTEKGKDVELRCDPISGHTALYWYRQSLGQGLEFLIYFQGNSAPDKSGLPSDRFSAERTGGSVSTLTIQRTQQEDSAVYLCASSPQRGGADTQYFGPGTRLTVL.

This sequence joins TRBV20-1 and TRBJ2-1; 8 bases align to TRBD2. Germline CDR1 DFQATT, CDR2 SNEGSKA (reference sequence). V trimming: 5 bases; J trimming: 3 bases; junction bases outside the gene matches: 18. CDR3 length: 18 amino acids. CDR3 sequence (DNA): TGCAGTGCTCCGGGGGGGGCTCACGGGGACCTGCTCTACAATGAGCAGTTCTTC. Residues: CSAPGGAHGDLLYNEQFF.

The chain links TRBV29-1 to TRBJ2-1, with 9 bases identical to TRBD2. J lost 3 bases, V lost 1 base, and 4 bases had no gene match. The CDR3 is 15 residues long. Per the germline V gene, CDR1 is SQVTM and CDR2 is ANQGSEA. The chain's CDR3 is CSVEGLAGFYNEQFF. CDR3 DNA sequence: TGCAGCGTTGAAGGCCTAGCGGGGTTCTACAATGAGCAGTTCTTC.

The rearrangement uses TRBV12-3 or TRBV12-4 and TRBJ2-3; D remains unclear. The V end was cut by 7 bases, the J end by 4 bases, with 9 bases between. The CDR3 is made up of 12 amino acids. The DNA for the CDR3 is TGTGCCAGCACCATCGCGGCAGATACGCAGTATTTT. Protein: CASTIAADTQYF.

The CDR3 DNA is TGCAGTGCTAGTAACGGGGTTCAAGAGACCCAGTACTTC. It codes for CSASNGVQETQYF. The gene calls are TRBV20-1 and TRBJ2-5, with a possible D match to TRBD2 (5 bases). The CDR3 totals 13 residues. Germline values: CDR1 DFQATT, CDR2 SNEGSKA (reference sequence). The V end was cut by 3 bases, the J end by 2 bases, with 10 bases between.

V and J are TRBV6-1 and TRBJ2-3; possible D gene TRBD2, 6 bases. The germline CDR1 and CDR2 sequences are MNHNS and SASEGT. V was shortened by 1 base and J by 6 bases, with 14 bases between the two germline ends. The CDR3 runs to 15 residues. Here the CDR3 DNA reads TGTGCCAGCAGTGAAGATGGAGGGTTGGCGGATACGCAGTATTTT. As protein: CASSEDGGLADTQYF.

The chain joins TRBV7-2 to TRBJ2-7, with TRBD1 matching 8 bases. The CDR3 is 13 residues long. The germline CDR1 and CDR2 sequences are SGHTA and FQGNSA. Trimming took 5 bases from V and 3 from J; bases not matched to a gene: 3. DNA for the CDR3: TGTGCCAGCAGCGCAACAGGGGGCTACGAGCAGTACTTC. Translation: CASSATGGYEQYF.

This clonotype turned up a few times. The chain joins TRBV3-1 to TRBJ2-1; unclear D gene. In germline, CDR1 is LGHDT, CDR2 YNNKEL (reference sequence). V shed 3 bases and J shed 1 base, with 7 bases lying between them. The CDR3 totals 14 residues. CDR3 sequence (DNA): TGTGCCAGCAGCCAGCTGGGGTCCTACAATGAGCAGTTCTTC. The encoded protein is CASSQLGSYNEQFF.

V is TRBV20-1 and J is TRBJ2-1; 14 bases fit TRBD2. Germline CDR1 reads DFQATT; CDR2 reads SNEGSKA (reference sequence). Trimming removed 2 bases from V and 12 bases from J; junction bases left unmatched: 9. There are 15 residues in the CDR3. As DNA, the CDR3 is TGCAGTGCTAGAAACCAGCCGGGACTAGCGGGAGTGCAGTTCTTC. It is translated as CSARNQPGLAGVQFF.

The chain is built from TRBV29-1 and TRBJ1-1; TRBD1 aligns across 7 bases. CDR3 size: 13 residues. From germline, CDR1 is SQVTM and CDR2 ANQGSEA. Unmatched junction bases numbered 8, after V lost 7 bases and J lost 3 bases. CDR3 bases: TGCAGCGCTGGAGTCAGGGGGGACACTGAAGCTTTCTTT. It yields the protein CSAGVRGDTEAFF.

This clonotype was seen more than once but under ten times. This chain uses TRBV6-5 with TRBJ1-6; TRBD1 agrees at 8 bases. V lost 6 bases to trimming and J lost 6 bases; unmatched junction nucleotides: 10. The CDR3 runs to 16 residues. CDR1 is MNHEY and CDR2 is SVGAGI in the germline V gene. The CDR3 protein is CASSSNPGQVNSPLHF. The CDR3 DNA sequence: TGTGCCAGCAGCTCAAATCCGGGACAGGTTAATTCACCCCTCCACTTT.

With regard to this clonotype: The junction does not match germline at one end; this may be a read error. The chain couples TRBV7-9 to TRBJ2-7; D perhaps matches TRBD2 (6 bases). Germline-derived CDR1 and CDR2 are SEHNR and FQNEAQ (reference sequence). The CDR3 consists of 15 residues. CDR3 residues: CASSPLTRSSYGQYF. In nucleotides, the CDR3 is TGTGCCAGCAGCCCACTGACTAGGAGCTCCTACGGGCAGTACTTC.

This clonotype was seen only once. The chain links TRBV27 to TRBJ2-7; 7 bases line up with TRBD2. V shed 7 bases and J 1 base; nucleotides not matched to a gene: 13. CDR3 length equals 16 residues. Germline CDR1 is MNHEY and CDR2 is SMNVEV (reference sequence). CDR3 nucleotide sequence: TGTGCCAGCACCCCGTTATCGGGAGGACGATCCTACGAGCAGTACTTC. Translated, it gives CASTPLSGGRSYEQYF.